The 11 T cell receptor beta chains below all came from one sample that was sequenced in a study of blood T cell repertoires in COVID-19. Libraries were prepared by immunoSEQ multiplex PCR; TCRdb keeps only in-frame clonotypes and omits some of them. The table shows about 300,000 clones, with around nine tenths occurring only once. The sequenced sample consisted of PBMCs or T cells enriched from blood (not recorded which). These TCRs come from a woman aged 18 to 35 who had recovered from COVID-19.

The V call is TRBV28, the J call TRBJ1-5; the match to TRBD1 covers 10 bases. Losses at the gene ends were 2 bases for V and 1 base for J; bases not matched to a gene: 5. Looked up from germline, CDR1 is MDHEN and CDR2 is SYDVKM. The length of the CDR3 is 17 residues. CDR3 sequence (DNA): TGTGCCAGCAGTTTAACGGGACAGGGGCGAAGCAATCAGCCCCAGCATTTT. Its protein product is CASSLTGQGRSNQPQHF.

The chain has TRBV9 and TRBJ1-1, with TRBD1 matching over 8 bases. CDR1 and CDR2 from the germline V gene are SGDLS and YYNGEE. V lost 3 bases and J lost 4; bases outside the gene matches: 5. The CDR3 runs 14 residues. The CDR3, as DNA: TGTGCCAGCAGCGGCCGGACAGGGCGCACTGAAGCTTTCTTT. It codes for CASSGRTGRTEAFF.

The J gene is TRBJ2-3, the V gene TRBV3-1 (or the pseudogene TRBV3-2), with 7 bases aligning to TRBD1. The CDR3 loop spans 17 amino acids. Trimming at V came to 0 bases and at J to 0 bases, leaving 6 bases not matched to a gene. The germline gives CDR1 LGHDT, CDR2 YNNKEL (reference sequence). The DNA of the CDR3 is TGTGCCAGCAGCCAAGATAGCCCGGACAGGAGCACAGATACGCAGTATTTT. Translation: CASSQDSPDRSTDTQYF.

This clone has just one count. J is TRBJ2-1 and V is TRBV27; D gene uncertain. The CDR3 consists of 10 residues. V shed 8 bases and J shed 12 bases, with 11 bases lying between them. Germline V gene sequence: CDR1 MNHEY, CDR2 SMNVEV (reference sequence). This chain's CDR3 is CASWAFAQFF. The CDR3 DNA sequence: TGTGCCAGCTGGGCCTTTGCGCAGTTCTTC.

The CDR3 region has the DNA TGCGCCAGCAGCCAAGATGGACAGGGGAACTATGGCTACACCTTC. Protein sequence: CASSQDGQGNYGYTF. The chain combines TRBV4-3 with TRBJ1-2; the match to TRBD1 covers 9 bases. CDR3 size: 15 residues. The germline gives CDR1 LGHNA, CDR2 YSLEER. With V trimmed by 0 bases and J by 2 bases, 1 base remained unmatched.

This clone appeared many times. This CDR3 reads CASSLSGFPLHF. CDR3 sequence (DNA): TGTGCCAGCAGCTTAAGCGGTTTTCCCCTCCACTTT. The chain is built from TRBV5-6 and TRBJ1-6, with D unclear. There are 12 residues in the CDR3. The germline V gene has CDR1 SGHDT and CDR2 YYEEEE. Between the trimmed V and J ends, which lost 2 bases and 13 bases, there was a span of 10 bases.

The chain recombines TRBV5-1 with TRBJ2-7, with a weak D call TRBD2 (6 bases). V was shortened by 5 bases and J by 2 bases, with 14 bases between the two germline ends. CDR3 length equals 14 residues. Germline CDR1 SGHRS, CDR2 YFSETQ. The CDR3 bases are TGCGCCAGCAGTGTATCAGCGGGCACCTACGAGCAGTACTTC. This translates into CASSVSAGTYEQYF. The whole variable domain, filled in from reference TRBV5-1 and TRBJ2-7, reads KAGVTQTPRYLIKTRGQQVTLSCSPISGHRSVSWYQQTPGQGLQFLFEYFSETQRNKGNFPGRFSGRQFSNSRSEMNVSTLELGDSALYLCASSVSAGTYEQYFGPGTRLTVT.

This clone was seen only once. This chain links TRBV3-1 (or the pseudogene TRBV3-2) with TRBJ1-2; a possible D gene is TRBD1 (5 bases). V was trimmed by 0 bases and J by 4 bases, leaving 15 bases between them. CDR1 and CDR2 (germline): LGHDT, YNNKEL (reference sequence). The CDR3 spans 16 residues. CDR3 DNA: TGTGCCAGCAGCCAAGAATGGAGGGGCAGTACCTATGGCTACACCTTC. This codes for CASSQEWRGSTYGYTF.

The rearrangement joins TRBV6-6 to TRBJ2-1; D gene unclear. The CDR3 runs to 16 residues. CDR1 and CDR2 from the germline V gene are MNHNY and SVGAGI (reference sequence). V lost 2 bases and J lost 0, with 11 bases in between. CDR3 coding DNA: TGTGCCAGCAGTTACATCCCCGTCAGCTCCTACAATGAGCAGTTCTTC. This translates into CASSYIPVSSYNEQFF.

CDR3: CAWRVTAYEQYF. CDR3 in DNA: TGTGCCTGGAGAGTTACAGCCTACGAGCAGTACTTC. The chain carries TRBV30 and TRBJ2-7; D unclear. Germline values: CDR1 GTSNPN, CDR2 SVGIG (reference sequence). V lost 3 bases and J lost 2, with 8 bases in between. The CDR3 sequence is 12 residues long.

This chain uses TRBV11-3 with TRBJ1-1; D not certain. From germline, CDR1 is SGHNT and CDR2 YENEEA. The CDR3 sequence is 15 residues long. Trimming stripped 1 base from V and 1 base from J, with 10 bases between. CDR3 nucleotide sequence: TGTGCCAGCAGCTTAGTTTGGCTTACGAACACTGAAGCTTTCTTT. Protein: CASSLVWLTNTEAFF.